This T cell receptor beta chain was sequenced during a study of T cell repertoires in cytomegalovirus infection. Findings of the study overall: Carriage of CMV together with the relevant HLA was identifiable through cumulative public TCR beta family frequency.

About this clonotype itself: Antigen: not known. A much more abundant neighbour one base away suggests this may be a read error.

TCRdb analysed the reads with MiXCR anew, one entry per CDR3 protein. The top ten hold just under 60% of the sample, which has around 70,000 distinct CDR3 sequences, about 26% seen once. V shed 5 bases, J shed 8 bases, and the junction held 7 bases outside the gene matches. There are 13 residues in the CDR3. The starting material was CD8+ T cells from cultured PBMCs, obtained from culture after CMV antigen stimulation. This receptor was obtained from a human donor in good health (CMV status not recorded). Some clones in this sample may be carry-over from other donors' samples. J is TRBJ1-2 and V is TRBV12-3 or TRBV12-4; 8 bases are shared with TRBD1. CDR3: CASSRGTGFGYTF. In DNA, the CDR3 is TGTGCCAGCAGTCGGGGGACAGGATTCGGCTACACCTTC.